Below are 32 T cell receptor beta chains sequenced from a single sample in a study of shared clonotypes between healthy human individuals. Sequenced by immunoSEQ multiplex PCR; TCRdb stores in-frame clones only, minus some. The sample lists 2 million to 2.5 million clones; about 90% were seen once. Material: naive CD4+ T cells from PBMCs. As for subset: CD45RA+ positively selected. These receptors came from a man aged 18 to 29 in good health. Some clones in this sample may be carry-over from other donors' samples.

In its sample, this clone was seen once. This rearrangement joins TRBV11-2 to TRBJ2-7; D gene unclear. Germline lookup yields CDR1 SGHAT and CDR2 FQNNGV. This CDR3 region has 15 residues. Trimming took 5 bases from V and 0 from J, leaving 14 bases between them. Here the CDR3 DNA reads TGTGCCAGCAGCCCCCGACCGACGAGCTCCTACGAGCAGTACTTC. Translated, it gives CASSPRPTSSYEQYF.

CDR3 amino acids: CASSVAEGGNTIYF. As DNA, the CDR3 is TGTGCCAGCAGCGTAGCCGAGGGGGGAAACACCATATATTTT. The chain joins TRBV9 to TRBJ1-3, with a tentative D call TRBD1 (5 bases). Germline V gene data show CDR1 as SGDLS and CDR2 as YYNGEE. V was clipped by 0 bases and J by 4 bases, with 8 bases between them. This CDR3 contains 14 residues.

This clone was seen just once. This chain uses TRBV7-3 with TRBJ2-5, with D unclear. The V end lost 0 bases, the J end lost 5 bases, and 1 base lay between the germline ends. CDR3 length: 11 residues. The germline CDR1 and CDR2 sequences are SGHTA and FQGTGA. Here the CDR3 DNA reads TGTGCCAGCAGCTTAACTGAGACCCAGTACTTC. Translated: CASSLTETQYF.

About this clone: This specimen includes other DNA sequences encoding the same CDR3. The chain employs TRBV5-4 and TRBJ2-2; the D is unclear. This CDR3 region has 15 residues. Germline CDR1 SGHNT, CDR2 YYREEE (reference sequence). Between the trimmed V and J ends, which lost 0 bases and 3 bases, there was a span of 9 bases. CDR3 loop: CASSLGQRDTGELFF. CDR3 bases: TGTGCCAGCAGCTTGGGTCAGCGAGACACCGGGGAGCTGTTTTTT.

J is TRBJ2-7 and V is TRBV6-5; maybe TRBD2 (5 bases). Trimming left V 0 bases short and J 2 bases short, with 8 bases between. The CDR3 totals 14 residues. Germline CDR1 is MNHEY and CDR2 is SVGAGI. CDR3 sequence (DNA): TGTGCCAGCAGTTACTCCGGGGTGACCTACGAGCAGTACTTC. This translates into CASSYSGVTYEQYF.

The chain joins TRBV25-1 to TRBJ2-3, with a tentative D call TRBD2 (5 bases). Germline V CDR1 and CDR2: MGHDK, SYGVNS. V lost 3 bases, J lost 5 bases, and 12 bases lay in between. CDR3 size: 14 residues. Here the CDR3 reads CASSDPKAGDTQYF. CDR3 nucleotide sequence: TGTGCCAGCAGTGATCCCAAGGCGGGAGATACGCAGTATTTT.

The chain's CDR3 is CASSRDQPYEQYF. The CDR3 DNA is TGCGCCAGCAGCAGGGACCAGCCTTACGAGCAGTACTTC. This rearrangement joins TRBV5-1 to TRBJ2-7; TRBD1 or TRBD2 may be the D gene (5 bases each). Germline V CDR1 and CDR2: SGHRS, YFSETQ. The CDR3 consists of 13 residues. Trimming took off 4 bases at V and 4 bases at J, with 12 bases between the two ends.

This clone has only one observation. The rearrangement links TRBV7-8 to TRBJ2-1; D is uncertain. Germline CDR1 is SGHVS and CDR2 is FQNEAQ. V was shortened by 5 bases and J by 15 bases, with 26 bases between the two germline ends. This CDR3 is 15 amino acids long. The DNA of the CDR3 is TGTGCCAGCAGCCCCCGTTCGGTAGTGGGCCCCAACGCGTTCTTC. The encoded protein is CASSPRSVVGPNAFF. The full variable domain, with the rest looked up from reference TRBV7-8 and TRBJ2-1, is GAGVSQSPRYKVAKRGQDVALRCDPISGHVSLFWYQQALGQGPEFLTYFQNEAQLDKSGLPSDRFFAERPEGSVSTLKIQRTQQEDSAVYLCASSPRSVVGPNAFFGPGTRLTVL.

The J gene is TRBJ2-3, the V gene TRBV6-5; no firm D call. With 4 bases removed from V and 4 bases from J, the gap between germline ends came to 12 bases. In germline, CDR1 is MNHEY, CDR2 SVGAGI. The CDR3 is made up of 14 amino acids. CDR3 in amino acids: CASSSDSSADTQYF. In nucleotides, the CDR3 is TGTGCCAGCAGTTCTGATTCGAGCGCAGATACGCAGTATTTT.

About this clone itself: Additional DNA sequences in this sample encode the identical CDR3. This chain joins TRBV2 and TRBJ1-2; 7 bases are shared with TRBD1. CDR1 is SNHLY, CDR2 FYNNEI, per germline. The CDR3 loop spans 13 amino acids. V shed 4 bases, J shed 2 bases, and the junction held 1 base outside the gene matches. DNA for the CDR3: TGTGCCAGCAGTGTGACAGGGAACTATGGCTACACCTTC. Translated, it gives CASSVTGNYGYTF. Complete variable domain (other parts from reference TRBV2 and TRBJ1-2): EPEVTQTPSHQVTQMGQEVILRCVPISNHLYFYWYRQILGQKVEFLVSFYNNEISEKSEIFDDQFSVERPDGSNFTLKIRSTKLEDSAMYFCASSVTGNYGYTFGSGTRLTVV.

This chain uses TRBV28 with TRBJ2-7, with 8 positions matching TRBD1. CDR3 length equals 12 residues. The V segment lost 8 bases and the J segment 6 bases; nucleotides outside the gene matches: 6. Germline CDR1 reads MDHEN; CDR2 reads SYDVKM. CDR3 in amino acids: CASFRTGPEQYF. DNA of the CDR3: TGTGCCAGCTTTAGGACAGGGCCCGAGCAGTACTTC.

A word on this clone: Other nucleotide sequences from this sample produce the same CDR3. The chain has TRBV5-1 and TRBJ2-3, with TRBD2 identical over 11 bases. Germline values: CDR1 SGHRS, CDR2 YFSETQ. V lost 8 bases to trimming and J lost 3 bases; unmatched junction nucleotides: 5. The CDR3 is 14 amino acids. CDR3 bases: TGCGCCAGTCGTCGACTAGCGGGAACAGATACGCAGTATTTT. Translating it yields CASRRLAGTDTQYF.

This chain uses TRBV7-3 with TRBJ1-1, with unresolved D. V was trimmed by 5 bases and J by 0 bases, leaving 16 bases between them. The germline V gene has CDR1 SGHTA and CDR2 FQGTGA. There are 16 residues in the CDR3. CDR3 DNA sequence: TGTGCCAGCAGCACCCGGGAGCGTGGCATGAACACTGAAGCTTTCTTT. This sequence encodes CASSTRERGMNTEAFF.

This sequence joins TRBV18 and TRBJ1-3; tentatively, D is TRBD1 (5 bases). The CDR3 contains 16 residues. With 2 bases removed from V and 0 bases from J, the gap between germline ends came to 11 bases. The V gene's germline CDR1 is KGHSH and CDR2 LQKENI. DNA of the CDR3: TGTGCCAGCTCACCATCGACAGTCCTCTCTGGAAACACCATATATTTT. It encodes CASSPSTVLSGNTIYF.

The chain employs TRBV7-2 and TRBJ2-7; the match to TRBD2 covers 8 bases. The junction had 6 bases not matched to a gene; V was cut back by 1 base and J by 1 base. Germline V CDR1 and CDR2: SGHTA, FQGNSA. This CDR3 is 16 amino acids long. In DNA, the CDR3 is TGTGCCAGCAGCTTAGTCCCGGGGGGGGGTTCCTACGAGCAGTACTTC. This encodes CASSLVPGGGSYEQYF.

The chain is built from TRBV18 and TRBJ1-2; D is possibly TRBD1 (6 bases). Per the germline V gene, CDR1 is KGHSH and CDR2 is LQKENI. The V end lost 6 bases, the J end lost 4 bases, and 15 bases lay between the germline ends. The CDR3 is 14 amino acids. The CDR3 region has the DNA TGTGCCAGCTCGATTCAGGGGACCCCCTATGGCTACACCTTC. Residues: CASSIQGTPYGYTF.

V gene TRBV15 combines with J gene TRBJ1-4; 9 positions match TRBD1. J lost 7 bases, V lost 0 bases, and 6 bases had no gene match. Germline V gene sequence: CDR1 LNHNV, CDR2 YYDKDF (reference sequence). This CDR3 spans 16 amino acids. The CDR3 sequence: CATSRDITGGGEKLFF. The CDR3 bases are TGTGCCACCAGCAGAGATATCACAGGGGGCGGTGAAAAACTGTTTTTT.

The J gene is TRBJ2-4, the V gene TRBV12-5, with 10 bases fitting TRBD2. Germline CDR1 and CDR2: LGHNT and FRNRAP. The V gene end was trimmed by 0 bases and the J gene end by 1 base; junction bases not matched to a gene: 15. The CDR3 length is 21 residues. CDR3 sequence (DNA): TGTGCTAGTGGTTTGGTACTAGCGGGACCTCCCTGGGGGACGGCCAAAAACATTCAGTACTTC. This codes for CASGLVLAGPPWGTAKNIQYF.

The chain combines TRBV6-1 with TRBJ2-7; D is unresolved. The CDR3 runs to 13 residues. Trimming shortened V by 2 bases and J by 4 bases, and 9 bases separated the two germline ends. Looked up from germline, CDR1 is MNHNS and CDR2 is SASEGT. CDR3 residues: CASSESPEYEQYF. The CDR3 DNA reads as TGTGCCAGCAGTGAATCCCCGGAATACGAGCAGTACTTC.

This chain connects TRBV29-1 to TRBJ2-7; D ambiguous. V shed 6 bases and J shed 3 bases, with 12 bases lying between them. Germline CDR1 SQVTM, CDR2 ANQGSEA. This CDR3 spans 12 amino acids. Here the CDR3 DNA reads TGCAGCGTCGGCCAGGTGTTCTACGAGCAGTACTTC. This codes for CSVGQVFYEQYF.

This sequence joins TRBV5-1 and TRBJ2-3; D is unresolved. Germline-derived CDR1 and CDR2 are SGHRS and YFSETQ. This CDR3 contains 13 residues. Trimming stripped 4 bases from V and 5 bases from J, with 11 bases between. As DNA, the CDR3 is TGCGCCAGCAGCCGCCGGGTCCAAGATACGCAGTATTTT. The encoded protein is CASSRRVQDTQYF.

The V gene is TRBV11-3, the J gene TRBJ1-3; 9 positions agree with TRBD1. Germline V gene data show CDR1 as SGHNT and CDR2 as YENEEA. The CDR3 covers 20 residues. V shed 0 bases, J shed 3 bases, and the junction held 15 bases outside the gene matches. CDR3 protein: CASSLDRDRAALGVGNTIYF. The CDR3 nucleotides read TGTGCCAGCAGCTTAGACCGGGACAGGGCTGCCCTTGGTGTTGGAAACACCATATATTTT.

The DNA for the CDR3 is TGTGCCAGCTCATCTCTAACGATGATCGGGGGTACGGCAAGCTCTGGAAACACCATATATTTT. It is translated as CASSSLTMIGGTASSGNTIYF. The chain recombines TRBV18 with TRBJ1-3; TRBD1 is a possible D gene (5 bases). Germline values: CDR1 KGHSH, CDR2 LQKENI. V was trimmed by 5 bases and J by 0 bases, leaving 29 bases between them. This CDR3 has 21 residues.

This chain connects TRBV7-2 to TRBJ2-6; 7 nucleotides match TRBD1. CDR1 and CDR2 (germline): SGHTA, FQGNSA. The CDR3 sequence is 17 residues long. V trimming: 5 bases; J trimming: 4 bases; junction bases outside the gene matches: 11. CDR3 nucleotide sequence: TGTGCCAGCAGCAAAACCTTAGGGGGCGCCGGGGCCAACGTCCTGACTTTC. As protein: CASSKTLGGAGANVLTF.

The V call is TRBV28, the J call TRBJ2-1, with TRBD1 as a possible D gene (6 bases). CDR3 length: 22 amino acids. Per germline, CDR1 MDHEN and CDR2 SYDVKM. V gave up 6 bases and J gave up 0 bases, with 33 bases separating them. CDR3: CASSPGLGKGGEASSSYNEQFF. For the CDR3, the DNA is TGTGCCAGCAGCCCTGGGTTAGGGAAAGGGGGAGAGGCCTCCAGCTCCTACAATGAGCAGTTCTTC.

Points on this clone: Within the sample, other DNA sequences also encode this same CDR3. This chain joins TRBV5-1 and TRBJ2-2; D unclear. The germline V gene encodes CDR1 SGHRS and CDR2 YFSETQ. Trimming pared 4 bases from V and 0 bases from J, leaving 1 base between. This CDR3 has 12 residues. The DNA of the CDR3 is TGCGCCAGCAGCCCGAACACCGGGGAGCTGTTTTTT. This translates into CASSPNTGELFF.

This clone was seen only a few times. The J gene is TRBJ2-5, the V gene TRBV7-7; D not certain. The germline V and J ends were trimmed by 3 bases and 5 bases, with 10 bases remaining between them. The germline CDR1 and CDR2 sequences are SSHAT and FNYEAQ (reference sequence). This CDR3 is 13 amino acids long. The CDR3 DNA follows: TGTGCCAGCAGCTTGGGTCTAGGGGAGACCCAGTACTTC. It yields the protein CASSLGLGETQYF. Drawing the rest from reference TRBV7-7 and TRBJ2-5, the complete variable domain is GAGVSQSPRYKVTKRGQDVTLRCDPISSHATLYWYQQALGQGPEFLTYFNYEAQPDKSGLPSDRFSAERPEGSISTLTIQRTEQRDSAMYRCASSLGLGETQYFGPGTRLLVL.

The chain combines TRBV7-9 with TRBJ1-1; 9 bases align to TRBD1. CDR3 length equals 17 residues. Per germline, CDR1 SEHNR and CDR2 FQNEAQ (reference sequence). Trimming took 5 bases from V and 4 from J; bases not matched to a gene: 14. The CDR3 DNA reads as TGTGCCAGCAGCCGAACACCGACCGGGACAGGGATCACTGAAGCTTTCTTT. Its translation: CASSRTPTGTGITEAFF. Full variable domain (rest looked up from reference TRBV7-9 and TRBJ1-1): DTGVSQNPRHKITKRGQNVTFRCDPISEHNRLYWYRQTLGQGPEFLTYFQNEAQLEKSRLLSDRFSAERPKGSFSTLEIQRTEQGDSAMYLCASSRTPTGTGITEAFFGQGTRLTVV.

The CDR3 coding sequence is TGTGCCAGTAGTGACGGACTAGCGGGAGTAGGGTCCTACGAGCAGTACTTC. It is translated as CASSDGLAGVGSYEQYF. The rearrangement uses TRBV19 and TRBJ2-7; 13 bases agree with TRBD2. Looked up from germline, CDR1 is LNHDA and CDR2 is SQIVND (reference sequence). The CDR3 length is 17 residues. Trimming cost V 5 bases and J 1 base; bases outside gene matches: 8.

This chain links TRBV11-3 with TRBJ2-5; 8 nucleotides match TRBD1. This CDR3 comprises 16 residues. V dropped 4 bases and J dropped 3; count of bases not matched to a gene: 10. Germline V gene sequence: CDR1 SGHNT, CDR2 YENEEA. CDR3 nucleotide sequence: TGTGCCAGCAGCTCAGGCGGCAGGGGGCAGAAAGAGACCCAGTACTTC. This encodes CASSSGGRGQKETQYF.

This chain uses TRBV19 with TRBJ2-2; TRBD2 matches at 7 bases. V lost 7 bases, J lost 1 base, and 6 bases stayed unmatched. The CDR3 consists of 15 residues. Germline V gene lookup returns CDR1 LNHDA and CDR2 SQIVND (reference sequence). CDR3 bases: TGTGCCAGTATCCTCGAGCGGGGGAACACCGGGGAGCTGTTTTTT. It yields the protein CASILERGNTGELFF. The full variable domain, its missing parts supplied by reference TRBV19 and TRBJ2-2, is DGGITQSPKYLFRKEGQNVTLSCEQNLNHDAMYWYRQDPGQGLRLIYYSQIVNDFQKGDIAEGYSVSREKKESFPLTVTSAQKNPTAFYLCASILERGNTGELFFGEGSRLTVL.

V usage is TRBV19 and J usage is TRBJ2-5, with a tentative D call TRBD1 (5 bases). Germline loops: CDR1 LNHDA, CDR2 SQIVND (reference sequence). The CDR3 runs to 16 residues. V lost 1 base, J lost 4 bases, and 16 bases lay in between. CDR3 DNA: TGTGCCAGTAGTATAGTTCCAGGGTGGGGTCGAGAGACCCAGTACTTC. Encoded protein: CASSIVPGWGRETQYF. Based on the CDR3 plus reference TRBV19 and TRBJ2-5, the full variable domain is DGGITQSPKYLFRKEGQNVTLSCEQNLNHDAMYWYRQDPGQGLRLIYYSQIVNDFQKGDIAEGYSVSREKKESFPLTVTSAQKNPTAFYLCASSIVPGWGRETQYFGPGTRLLVL.